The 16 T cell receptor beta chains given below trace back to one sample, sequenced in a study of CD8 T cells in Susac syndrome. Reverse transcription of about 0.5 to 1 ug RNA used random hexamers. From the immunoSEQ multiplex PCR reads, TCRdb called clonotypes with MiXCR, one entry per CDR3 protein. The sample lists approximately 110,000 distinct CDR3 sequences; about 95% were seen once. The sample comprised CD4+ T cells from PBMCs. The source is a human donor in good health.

The CDR3: CASSTGRISGNTIYF. CDR3 DNA sequence: TGTGCCAGTAGTACAGGACGGATCTCTGGAAACACCATATATTTT. This chain connects TRBV19 to TRBJ1-3; D remains unclear. V was shortened by 4 bases and J by 0 bases, with 10 bases between the two germline ends. The CDR3 is 15 residues long. The germline gives CDR1 LNHDA, CDR2 SQIVND (reference sequence).

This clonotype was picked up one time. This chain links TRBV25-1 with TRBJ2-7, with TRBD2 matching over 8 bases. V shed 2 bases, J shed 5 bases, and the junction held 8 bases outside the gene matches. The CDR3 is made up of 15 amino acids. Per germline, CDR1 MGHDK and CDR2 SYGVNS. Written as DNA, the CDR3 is TGTGCCAGCAGTGAAGCCCGAGCGGGAGTCCACGAGCAGTACTTC. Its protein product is CASSEARAGVHEQYF.

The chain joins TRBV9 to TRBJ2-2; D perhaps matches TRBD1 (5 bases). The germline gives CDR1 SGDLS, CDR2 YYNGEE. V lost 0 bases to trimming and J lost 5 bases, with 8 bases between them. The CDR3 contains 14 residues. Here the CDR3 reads CASSVVQETGELFF. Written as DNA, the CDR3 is TGTGCCAGCAGCGTAGTACAGGAGACCGGGGAGCTGTTTTTT.

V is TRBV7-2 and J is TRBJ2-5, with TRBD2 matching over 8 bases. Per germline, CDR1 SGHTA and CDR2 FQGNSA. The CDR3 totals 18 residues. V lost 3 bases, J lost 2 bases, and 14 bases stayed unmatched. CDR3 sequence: CASSLSASSGRRQETQYF. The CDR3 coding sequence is TGTGCCAGCAGCTTGTCGGCGTCCAGCGGGAGACGGCAAGAGACCCAGTACTTC.

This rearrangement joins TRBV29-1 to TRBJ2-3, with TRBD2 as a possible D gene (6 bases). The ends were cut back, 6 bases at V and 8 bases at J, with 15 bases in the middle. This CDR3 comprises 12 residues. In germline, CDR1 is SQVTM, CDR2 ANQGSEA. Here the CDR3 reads CSVYRLVGTQYF. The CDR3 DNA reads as TGCAGCGTCTACCGACTAGTCGGTACGCAGTATTTT.

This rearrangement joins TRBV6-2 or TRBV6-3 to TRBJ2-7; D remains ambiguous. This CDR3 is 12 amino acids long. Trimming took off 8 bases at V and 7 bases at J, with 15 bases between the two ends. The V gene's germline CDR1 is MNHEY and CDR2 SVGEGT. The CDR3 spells CASRSGLGEQYF. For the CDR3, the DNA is TGTGCCAGCCGATCGGGCCTGGGAGAGCAGTACTTC.

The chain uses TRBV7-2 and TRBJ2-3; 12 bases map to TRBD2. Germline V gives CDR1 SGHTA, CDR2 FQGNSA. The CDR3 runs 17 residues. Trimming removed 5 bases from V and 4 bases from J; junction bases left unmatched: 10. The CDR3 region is CASSPRTSGTGADTQYF. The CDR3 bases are TGTGCCAGCAGCCCGCGGACTAGCGGGACAGGGGCAGATACGCAGTATTTT.

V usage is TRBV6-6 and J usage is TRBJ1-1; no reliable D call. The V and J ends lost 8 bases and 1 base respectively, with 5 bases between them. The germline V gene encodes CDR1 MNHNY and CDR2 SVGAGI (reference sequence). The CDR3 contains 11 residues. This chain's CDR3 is CASYQNTEAFF. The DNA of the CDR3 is TGTGCCAGCTATCAGAACACTGAAGCTTTCTTT.

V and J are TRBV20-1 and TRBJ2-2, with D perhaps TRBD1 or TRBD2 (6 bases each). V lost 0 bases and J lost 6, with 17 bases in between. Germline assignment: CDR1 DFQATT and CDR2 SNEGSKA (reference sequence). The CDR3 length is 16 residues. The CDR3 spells CSARDRGRSLAGELFF. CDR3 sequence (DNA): TGCAGTGCTAGAGACCGGGGGCGCAGCTTAGCCGGGGAGCTGTTTTTT.

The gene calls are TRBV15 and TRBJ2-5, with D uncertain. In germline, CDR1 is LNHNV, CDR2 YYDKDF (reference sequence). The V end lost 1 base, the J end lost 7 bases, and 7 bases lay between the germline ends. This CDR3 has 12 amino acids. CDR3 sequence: CATSRALGTQYF. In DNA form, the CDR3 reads TGTGCCACCAGCAGAGCCCTAGGGACCCAGTACTTC.

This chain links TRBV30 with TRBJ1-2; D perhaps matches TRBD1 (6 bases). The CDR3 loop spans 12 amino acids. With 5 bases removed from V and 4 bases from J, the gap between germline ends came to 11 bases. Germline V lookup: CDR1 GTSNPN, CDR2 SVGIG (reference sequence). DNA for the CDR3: TGTGCCTGGCAGGGAGGGGGCTATGGCTACACCTTC. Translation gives CAWQGGGYGYTF.

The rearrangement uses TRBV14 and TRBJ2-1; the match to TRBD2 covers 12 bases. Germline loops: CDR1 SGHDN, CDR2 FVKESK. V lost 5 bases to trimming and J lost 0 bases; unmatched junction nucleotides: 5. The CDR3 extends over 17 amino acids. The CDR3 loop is CASSLGLAGSSYNEQFF. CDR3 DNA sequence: TGTGCCAGCAGCTTGGGACTAGCGGGTAGCTCCTACAATGAGCAGTTCTTC.

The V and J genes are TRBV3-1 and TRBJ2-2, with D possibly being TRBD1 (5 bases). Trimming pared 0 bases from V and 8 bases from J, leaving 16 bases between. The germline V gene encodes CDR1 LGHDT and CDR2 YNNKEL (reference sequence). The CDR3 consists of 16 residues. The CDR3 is CASSQDYPRARGELFF. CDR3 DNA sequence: TGTGCCAGCAGCCAAGATTACCCCAGGGCTCGTGGGGAGCTGTTTTTT.

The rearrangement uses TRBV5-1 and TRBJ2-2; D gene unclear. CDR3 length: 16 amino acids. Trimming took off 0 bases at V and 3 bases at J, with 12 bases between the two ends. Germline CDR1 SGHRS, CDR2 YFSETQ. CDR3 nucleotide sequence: TGCGCCAGCAGCTTGGCCGGAGCAGCTGACACCGGGGAGCTGTTTTTT. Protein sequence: CASSLAGAADTGELFF. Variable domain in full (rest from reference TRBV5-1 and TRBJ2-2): KAGVTQTPRYLIKTRGQQVTLSCSPISGHRSVSWYQQTPGQGLQFLFEYFSETQRNKGNFPGRFSGRQFSNSRSEMNVSTLELGDSALYLCASSLAGAADTGELFFGEGSRLTVL.

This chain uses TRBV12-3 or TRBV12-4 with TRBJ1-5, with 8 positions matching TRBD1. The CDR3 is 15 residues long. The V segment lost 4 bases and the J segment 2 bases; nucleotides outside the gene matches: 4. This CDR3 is CASSSPGGGNQPQHF. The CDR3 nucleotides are TGTGCCAGCAGTTCCCCAGGGGGCGGCAATCAGCCCCAGCATTTT.

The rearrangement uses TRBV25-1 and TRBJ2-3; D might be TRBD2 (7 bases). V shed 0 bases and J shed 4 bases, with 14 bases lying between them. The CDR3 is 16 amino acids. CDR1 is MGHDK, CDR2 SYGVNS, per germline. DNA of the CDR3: TGTGCCAGCAGTGAATACGGAGGGAGGGGGGCAGATACGCAGTATTTT. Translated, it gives CASSEYGGRGADTQYF.